These 24 T cell receptor beta chains originate from one sample sequenced in a study of cytomegalovirus exposure and HLA in healthy donors. Researchers ran the PCR with 60 Vbeta and 13 Jbeta primers. Measured with immunoSEQ multiplex PCR; TCRdb has only the in-frame clones, and not every one. The sample includes some 160,000 clones, 73% of them seen just once. Material for sequencing was PBMCs. Source of these receptors: a woman aged 18-30 years in good health and CMV-seropositive.

The chain couples TRBV7-9 to TRBJ2-6; no reliable D call. In germline, CDR1 is SEHNR, CDR2 FQNEAQ (reference sequence). V was trimmed by 5 bases and J by 0 bases, leaving 11 bases between them. There are 16 residues in the CDR3. CDR3 DNA sequence: TGTGCCAGCAGCGAGCTCCTAAGCTCTGGGGCCAACGTCCTGACTTTC. It translates to CASSELLSSGANVLTF.

This clone has just a few counts. This chain joins TRBV5-6 and TRBJ1-1, with 7 bases fitting TRBD1. CDR3 size: 15 residues. With V trimmed by 3 bases and J by 0 bases, 5 bases remained unmatched. Germline V lookup: CDR1 SGHDT, CDR2 YYEEEE. The CDR3 DNA reads as TGTGCCAGCAGCTCGACAGGGACCTTGAACACTGAAGCTTTCTTT. Its translation: CASSSTGTLNTEAFF.

This clone was picked up a small number of times. The chain links TRBV27 to TRBJ2-1; D not resolved. Trimming pared 6 bases from V and 8 bases from J, leaving 11 bases between. The CDR3 has 12 amino acids. CDR1 is MNHEY and CDR2 is SMNVEV in the germline V gene (reference sequence). The CDR3 protein is CASSRLSDEQFF. CDR3 bases: TGTGCCAGCAGCCGGTTAAGCGATGAGCAGTTCTTC.

This clone has just a few counts. The chain carries TRBV7-2 and TRBJ2-2; possible D gene TRBD2, 7 bases. CDR1 is SGHTA and CDR2 is FQGNSA in the germline V gene. CDR3 length: 15 amino acids. The V end was cut by 0 bases, the J end by 4 bases, with 9 bases between. CDR3 residues: CASSLAGGPTGELFF. The CDR3 DNA follows: TGTGCCAGCAGCTTAGCGGGGGGGCCCACCGGGGAGCTGTTTTTT.

This clone has more than one count but fewer than ten. The chain uses TRBV4-1 and TRBJ1-5, with 7 bases identical to TRBD1. The CDR3 runs 16 residues. The V segment lost 1 base and the J segment 3 bases; nucleotides outside the gene matches: 6. Germline-derived CDR1 and CDR2 are MGHRA and YSYEKL. CDR3 nucleotide sequence: TGCGCCAGCAGCCAAGTAAAGGGGGCGAACAATCAGCCCCAGCATTTT. Translation gives CASSQVKGANNQPQHF.

The chain couples TRBV4-1 to TRBJ2-7; 8 positions match TRBD2. Germline V gene lookup returns CDR1 MGHRA and CDR2 YSYEKL. This CDR3 has 15 amino acids. The J segment lost 4 bases and the V segment lost 4 bases, leaving 9 bases of the junction unmatched. Here the CDR3 reads CASSPLSGGPYEQYF. The DNA for the CDR3 is TGCGCCAGCAGCCCACTATCGGGGGGGCCATACGAGCAGTACTTC.

The chain links TRBV6-5 to TRBJ2-5, with 7 bases identical to TRBD2. Germline V gene data show CDR1 as MNHEY and CDR2 as SVGAGI. The CDR3 runs 15 residues. Germline trimming cut 6 bases from V and 5 bases from J; bases unmatched to any gene: 12. The CDR3 nucleotides are TGTGCCAGCAGAGACGGAGGCGGGGGTCGGGAGACCCAGTACTTC. It codes for CASRDGGGGRETQYF.

The table lists this clone with a count of one. The chain uses TRBV29-1 and TRBJ2-7; 11 positions match TRBD1. The V and J ends lost 3 bases and 5 bases, in that order; junction bases with no gene match: 6. Germline-derived CDR1 and CDR2 are SQVTM and ANQGSEA. This CDR3 has 14 amino acids. The CDR3 DNA reads TGCAGCGTTGAGCTTCCGGGACAGGGGGACGAGCAGTACTTC. Translated, it gives CSVELPGQGDEQYF.

CDR3 amino acids: CASSLNYEQYF. The CDR3 bases are TGTGCCAGCAGCCTAAACTACGAGCAGTACTTC. The J gene is TRBJ2-7, the V gene TRBV4-2; D gene uncertain. Trimming removed 4 bases from V and 3 bases from J, with 4 bases in between. Per germline, CDR1 LGHNA and CDR2 YNFKEQ. The CDR3 sequence is 11 residues long.

The chain employs TRBV2 and TRBJ2-2, with TRBD1 as a possible D gene (6 bases). Germline lookup yields CDR1 SNHLY and CDR2 FYNNEI. V dropped 7 bases and J dropped 0 bases, with 15 bases sitting between them. The CDR3 is 16 amino acids. DNA of the CDR3: TGTGCCAGCACCTCACAGGGTTTGTCGAACACCGGGGAGCTGTTTTTT. Encoded protein: CASTSQGLSNTGELFF.

This clone is a singleton in its sample. The chain has TRBV14 and TRBJ2-7; no reliable D call. Trimming stripped 9 bases from V and 0 bases from J, with 9 bases between. CDR3 length equals 12 residues. The germline V gene has CDR1 SGHDN and CDR2 FVKESK. CDR3 region: CASSGSSYEQYF. The CDR3 bases are TGTGCCAGTTCCGGGTCCTCCTACGAGCAGTACTTC.

The table lists this clone with a count of one. The rearrangement uses TRBV2 and TRBJ2-7; the match to TRBD1 covers 8 bases. In germline, CDR1 is SNHLY, CDR2 FYNNEI. After removal of 1 base from V and 7 bases from J, the junction contained 12 bases not matched to a gene. The CDR3 sequence is 16 residues long. The CDR3 region is CASSEGPGQAGTEQYF. The CDR3, as DNA: TGTGCCAGCAGTGAAGGGCCGGGACAGGCGGGGACGGAGCAGTACTTC. Filled out from reference TRBV2 and TRBJ2-7, the complete variable domain reads EPEVTQTPSHQVTQMGQEVILRCVPISNHLYFYWYRQILGQKVEFLVSFYNNEISEKSEIFDDQFSVERPDGSNFTLKIRSTKLEDSAMYFCASSEGPGQAGTEQYFGPGTRLTVT.

This chain uses TRBV6-6 with TRBJ2-7; 9 nucleotides agree with TRBD2. This CDR3 comprises 15 residues. The germline V gene encodes CDR1 MNHNY and CDR2 SVGAGI (reference sequence). Trimming cost V 0 bases and J 6 bases; bases outside gene matches: 6. The CDR3 DNA follows: TGTGCCAGCAGTTACTCGTCCGGGACTAGCTCCGAGCAGTACTTC. Translation gives CASSYSSGTSSEQYF.

The chain is built from TRBV30 and TRBJ2-5; maybe TRBD1 (5 bases). This CDR3 region has 14 residues. Germline V gives CDR1 GTSNPN, CDR2 SVGIG (reference sequence). V lost 0 bases, J lost 3 bases, and 11 bases lay in between. The CDR3, as DNA: TGTGCCTGGAGTGTTTTACAGGACAAAGAGACCCAGTACTTC. Its translation: CAWSVLQDKETQYF. The full variable domain, with the rest looked up from reference TRBV30 and TRBJ2-5, is SQTIHQWPATLVQPVGSPLSLECTVEGTSNPNLYWYRQAAGRGLQLLFYSVGIGQISSEVPQNLSASRPQDRQFILSSKKLLLSDSGFYLCAWSVLQDKETQYFGPGTRLLVL.

The J gene is TRBJ1-5, the V gene TRBV19, with D possibly being TRBD1 (6 bases). The germline V gene has CDR1 LNHDA and CDR2 SQIVND (reference sequence). The CDR3 length is 21 residues. V was clipped by 4 bases and J by 2 bases, with 30 bases between them. The CDR3 nucleotides are TGTGCCAGTAGTAGCTATTCTAAGACAGGAGAAGGGGGTTATGGCAATCAGCCCCAGCATTTT. Its translation: CASSSYSKTGEGGYGNQPQHF.

The chain recombines TRBV9 with TRBJ2-1, with 8 bases identical to TRBD1. The CDR3 covers 14 residues. CDR1 is SGDLS, CDR2 YYNGEE, per germline. Losses at the gene ends were 4 bases for V and 8 bases for J; bases not matched to a gene: 8. The CDR3: CASSYGQGRDEQFF. In DNA form, the CDR3 reads TGTGCCAGCAGCTACGGACAGGGACGTGATGAGCAGTTCTTC. Looking up the rest from reference TRBV9 and TRBJ2-1 gives the full variable domain: DSGVTQTPKHLITATGQRVTLRCSPRSGDLSVYWYQQSLDQGLQFLIQYYNGEERAKGNILERFSAQQFPDLHSELNLSSLELGDSALYFCASSYGQGRDEQFFGPGTRLTVL.

This clone came up a few times. This chain joins TRBV5-8 and TRBJ1-2, with D possibly matching TRBD1 (6 bases). This CDR3 comprises 15 residues. Trimming removed 0 bases from V and 4 bases from J, with 13 bases in between. Germline V lookup: CDR1 SGHTS, CDR2 YDEGEE. The CDR3 region is CASSLDRVMLYGYTF. The CDR3 DNA follows: TGTGCCAGCAGCTTGGACAGGGTGATGCTCTATGGCTACACCTTC.

This clone appeared a few times. V usage is TRBV6-6 and J usage is TRBJ2-1, with a weak D call TRBD2 (7 bases). The germline gives CDR1 MNHNY, CDR2 SVGAGI (reference sequence). Trimming pared 7 bases from V and 4 bases from J, leaving 20 bases between. The CDR3 loop spans 16 amino acids. In DNA form, the CDR3 reads TGTGCCAGCACCCAAAAGAGGGGGGGATTTTACAATGAGCAGTTCTTC. Its protein product is CASTQKRGGFYNEQFF.

This clone was counted a few times. CDR3 region: CASSSGQVYEQYF. Written as DNA, the CDR3 is TGTGCCAGCAGCTCAGGACAGGTCTACGAGCAGTACTTC. This chain uses TRBV7-9 with TRBJ2-7; 7 bases align to TRBD1. This CDR3 region has 13 residues. V gave up 4 bases and J gave up 3 bases; unmatched junction bases: 3. Per germline, CDR1 SEHNR and CDR2 FQNEAQ (reference sequence).

The chain has TRBV15 and TRBJ2-2; unclear D gene. The V end was cut by 5 bases, the J end by 5 bases, with 6 bases between. CDR1 and CDR2 from the germline V gene are LNHNV and YYDKDF (reference sequence). The CDR3 totals 12 residues. The DNA for the CDR3 is TGTGCCACCAGCCGGTCGACCGGGGAGCTGTTTTTT. Its protein product is CATSRSTGELFF.

This clone was picked up one time. V usage is TRBV4-3 and J usage is TRBJ2-5, with 9 positions matching TRBD1. The end of the DNA fits TRBJ2-7 better, so the J call may be wrong. CDR1 and CDR2 from the germline V gene are LGHNA and YSLEER. The CDR3 sequence is 15 residues long. In DNA form, the CDR3 reads TGCGCCAGCAGCCAGTCCGGGACAGGGACCTACGAGCAGTACTTC. This sequence encodes CASSQSGTGTYEQYF.

Points on this clone: At one end the junction does not follow the germline gene, possibly because of a read error. CDR3 sequence: CSSSQLMETQYF. CDR3 DNA: TGTTCCAGCAGCCAACTGATGGAGACCCAGTACTTC. The J gene is TRBJ2-5, the V gene TRBV7-9; no definite D call. This CDR3 is built from 12 residues. Germline lookup yields CDR1 SEHNR and CDR2 FQNEAQ (reference sequence).

This sequence joins TRBV15 and TRBJ2-1; TRBD2 matches at 8 bases. V gave up 0 bases and J gave up 10 bases; unmatched junction bases: 8. This CDR3 has 15 amino acids. The germline gives CDR1 LNHNV, CDR2 YYDKDF (reference sequence). CDR3 DNA: TGTGCCACCAGCAGAGATCGCGGACTAGCATACGAGCAGTTCTTC. Protein product: CATSRDRGLAYEQFF.

The rearrangement joins TRBV2 to TRBJ2-7; tentatively, D is TRBD1 (7 bases). This CDR3 is built from 15 residues. The ends were cut back, 3 bases at V and 2 bases at J, with 14 bases in the middle. Looked up from germline, CDR1 is SNHLY and CDR2 is FYNNEI. The CDR3 here is CASSDRGQGAYEQYF. The CDR3 coding sequence is TGTGCCAGCAGTGATCGGGGGCAGGGGGCCTACGAGCAGTACTTC.